These 3 T cell receptor beta chains originate from one sample sequenced in a study of cytomegalovirus exposure and HLA in healthy donors. A multiplex PCR was run with 60 Vbeta primers and 13 Jbeta primers. The table came from immunoSEQ multiplex PCR; TCRdb's copy has only in-frame clones and leaves some out. The table lists about 180,000 clones, about 80% of them singletons. The specimen sequenced was PBMCs. The receptor source for this set is a woman aged 30 to 39 in good health and CMV-seronegative.

The sample holds a few counts of this clone. The V gene is TRBV7-9, the J gene TRBJ2-3; a weak D match, TRBD2 (6 bases). Trimming took off 2 bases at V and 5 bases at J, with 11 bases between the two ends. Germline lookup yields CDR1 SEHNR and CDR2 FQNEAQ (reference sequence). The CDR3 loop spans 14 amino acids. CDR3 DNA sequence: TGTGCCAGCAGCTTAATGGAGGGATTAGATACGCAGTATTTT. Translation: CASSLMEGLDTQYF.

V gene TRBV2 combines with J gene TRBJ2-3; TRBD2 aligns across 11 bases. Trimming at V came to 6 bases and at J to 6 bases, leaving 5 bases not matched to a gene. Germline V gene lookup returns CDR1 SNHLY and CDR2 FYNNEI. The CDR3 contains 14 residues. The DNA of the CDR3 is TGTGCCAGCAGCGGGGGACTAGCGGCTGATACGCAGTATTTT. Its protein is CASSGGLAADTQYF.

The rearrangement joins TRBV6-1 to TRBJ2-5; 9 nucleotides line up with TRBD1. Germline loops: CDR1 MNHNS, CDR2 SASEGT. The CDR3 sequence is 15 residues long. Trimming took 6 bases from V and 4 from J; bases not matched to a gene: 9. CDR3: CASRQTDRGRETQYF. The CDR3 DNA is TGTGCCAGCAGACAGACGGACAGGGGTAGAGAGACCCAGTACTTC.